This passage covers 25 T cell receptor beta chains from one sample sequenced in a study of control samples from healthy donors and cancer patients. Assay used: immunoSEQ multiplex PCR; TCRdb lists only in-frame clones, some missing. The sample consists of more than 100,000 clones, approximately 90% of them appearing once. The sequenced material came from PBMCs. The source is a man between 60 and 70 years old with lung cancer.

This clone was recorded a few times. The CDR3 is CASSSAGRGNTEAFF. In DNA, the CDR3 is TGTGCCAGCAGTTCCGCAGGGAGGGGAAACACTGAAGCTTTCTTT. The chain uses TRBV27 and TRBJ1-1; a weak D match, TRBD1 (5 bases). The CDR3 extends over 15 amino acids. Germline CDR1 reads MNHEY; CDR2 reads SMNVEV (reference sequence). Trimming shortened V by 4 bases and J by 2 bases, and 14 bases separated the two germline ends.

This chain links TRBV2 with TRBJ2-5; 12 positions match TRBD1. There are 20 residues in the CDR3. V shed 0 bases and J 3 bases; nucleotides not matched to a gene: 14. Germline lookup yields CDR1 SNHLY and CDR2 FYNNEI. CDR3 DNA: TGTGCCAGCAGTGAAGCGCTAGGGGGGACAGGGGGCGGATTGAAAGAGACCCAGTACTTC. The encoded protein is CASSEALGGTGGGLKETQYF.

The chain couples TRBV27 to TRBJ2-3; 7 bases align to TRBD2. The CDR3 contains 16 residues. V dropped 5 bases and J dropped 1; count of bases not matched to a gene: 9. The V gene's germline CDR1 is MNHEY and CDR2 SMNVEV (reference sequence). The CDR3 reads CASSPWGGGGTDTQYF. In DNA form, the CDR3 reads TGTGCCAGCAGTCCCTGGGGGGGTGGAGGCACAGATACGCAGTATTTT.

The CDR3 sequence: CASSEGAVGGGELFF. CDR3 sequence (DNA): TGTGCCAGCAGTGAAGGGGCAGTTGGCGGCGGGGAGCTGTTTTTT. V is TRBV6-1 and J is TRBJ2-2; D is uncertain. Germline V lookup: CDR1 MNHNS, CDR2 SASEGT. This CDR3 is built from 15 residues. Trimming pared 1 base from V and 7 bases from J, leaving 13 bases between.

The CDR3 sequence is CAWSVDRGNEQFF. CDR3 sequence (DNA): TGTGCCTGGAGTGTAGACAGGGGCAATGAGCAGTTCTTC. The chain has TRBV30 and TRBJ2-1; TRBD1 aligns across 8 bases. The CDR3 has 13 residues. Germline trimming cut 0 bases from V and 6 bases from J; bases unmatched to any gene: 1. Germline CDR1 GTSNPN, CDR2 SVGIG (reference sequence).

This chain connects TRBV5-6 to TRBJ2-2; D is unclear. The CDR3 runs 15 residues. CDR1 is SGHDT, CDR2 YYEEEE, per germline. Trimming pared 1 base from V and 3 bases from J, leaving 10 bases between. The CDR3 sequence: CASSLRPSDTGELFF. DNA for the CDR3: TGTGCCAGCAGCTTGAGGCCGTCAGACACCGGGGAGCTGTTTTTT.

This chain joins TRBV27 and TRBJ2-7; D might be TRBD1 (6 bases). The CDR3 spans 15 residues. Germline lookup yields CDR1 MNHEY and CDR2 SMNVEV (reference sequence). CDR3 in DNA: TGTGCCAGCAGTTTAAGGGGGTCAGGCTCCAACGAGCAGTACGTC. This codes for CASSLRGSGSNEQYV.

The gene calls are TRBV9 and TRBJ1-1, with D perhaps matching TRBD1 (5 bases). The CDR3 sequence is 14 residues long. CDR1 SGDLS and CDR2 YYNGEE come from the germline V gene. Between the trimmed V and J ends, which lost 0 bases and 7 bases, there was a span of 13 bases. The CDR3 DNA follows: TGTGCCAGCAGCGTAGAAGGGGAGAGAATTGAAGCTTTCTTT. Amino acids: CASSVEGERIEAFF. The full variable domain, in which reference TRBV9 and TRBJ1-1 provide the parts outside the CDR3, is DSGVTQTPKHLITATGQRVTLRCSPRSGDLSVYWYQQSLDQGLQFLIQYYNGEERAKGNILERFSAQQFPDLHSELNLSSLELGDSALYFCASSVEGERIEAFFGQGTRLTVV.

The chain joins TRBV6-5 to TRBJ2-2; D may be TRBD1 (6 bases). This CDR3 contains 16 residues. Germline lookup yields CDR1 MNHEY and CDR2 SVGAGI. Trimming removed 4 bases from V and 0 bases from J, with 12 bases in between. The CDR3 sequence: CASSSGTSTNTGELFF. CDR3 bases: TGTGCCAGCAGTTCCGGGACATCTACGAACACCGGGGAGCTGTTTTTT.

The genes are TRBV4-1 and TRBJ1-2, with unresolved D. Germline V CDR1 and CDR2: MGHRA, YSYEKL. This CDR3 is built from 15 residues. V was clipped by 0 bases and J by 2 bases, with 10 bases between them. In DNA form, the CDR3 reads TGCGCCAGCAGCCAAGAGGTATATGACAACTATGGCTACACCTTC. Translated: CASSQEVYDNYGYTF.

V gene TRBV24-1 combines with J gene TRBJ2-3; perhaps TRBD1 as D (5 bases). This CDR3 comprises 13 residues. Trimming stripped 7 bases from V and 4 bases from J, with 11 bases between. In germline, CDR1 is KGHDR, CDR2 SFDVKD. CDR3 sequence (DNA): TGTGCCACCAGCAGGGTTATGTCAGATACGCAGTATTTT. Translated: CATSRVMSDTQYF.

This clone was seen only once. V gene TRBV30 combines with J gene TRBJ2-1, with 9 bases that match TRBD1. The V segment lost 5 bases and the J segment 7 bases; nucleotides outside the gene matches: 3. The germline gives CDR1 GTSNPN, CDR2 SVGIG (reference sequence). The CDR3 covers 12 residues. CDR3 in DNA: TGTGCCTGGGGAGGGACAGGGAATGAGCAGTTCTTC. Protein: CAWGGTGNEQFF. Combining the CDR3 with reference TRBV30 and TRBJ2-1 gives the whole variable domain SQTIHQWPATLVQPVGSPLSLECTVEGTSNPNLYWYRQAAGRGLQLLFYSVGIGQISSEVPQNLSASRPQDRQFILSSKKLLLSDSGFYLCAWGGTGNEQFFGPGTRLTVL.

The count of this clone is one. This sequence joins TRBV7-6 and TRBJ2-3, with D tentatively TRBD1 (5 bases). CDR3 length: 15 residues. Trimming took 5 bases from V and 0 from J, leaving 12 bases between them. Germline V gives CDR1 SGHVS, CDR2 FNYEAQ. The CDR3 sequence is CASSRRQTSTDTQYF. The CDR3 nucleotides are TGTGCCAGCAGCCGCAGACAGACGAGCACAGATACGCAGTATTTT.

This clone occurred once. This chain connects TRBV30 to TRBJ1-1; D is perhaps TRBD1 (5 bases). The V and J ends lost 5 bases and 10 bases respectively, with 17 bases between them. Germline values: CDR1 GTSNPN, CDR2 SVGIG (reference sequence). CDR3 length: 12 residues. The DNA of the CDR3 is TGTGCCTGGTGCCGTGCGGGGGGTACAGCTTTCTTT. Translation gives CAWCRAGGTAFF.

The chain is built from TRBV3-1 (or the pseudogene TRBV3-2) and TRBJ2-1; 8 bases align to TRBD2. Germline V gene sequence: CDR1 LGHDT, CDR2 YNNKEL (reference sequence). V was clipped by 0 bases and J by 12 bases; unmatched bases: 7. CDR3 size: 14 residues. The CDR3 here is CASSQDMWAGGQFF. CDR3 coding DNA: TGTGCCAGCAGCCAAGATATGTGGGCGGGGGGGCAGTTCTTC.

This chain joins TRBV11-2 and TRBJ1-6; no clear D. Germline V lookup: CDR1 SGHAT, CDR2 FQNNGV. V lost 5 bases to trimming and J lost 6 bases, with 14 bases between them. The CDR3 has 15 residues. This CDR3 reads CASSQVAGTNSPLHF. As DNA, the CDR3 is TGTGCCAGCAGCCAAGTAGCAGGCACTAATTCACCCCTCCACTTT.

The chain carries TRBV7-9 and TRBJ2-3; D may be TRBD2 (5 bases). V was pared by 3 bases and J by 0 bases, with 10 bases between. This CDR3 region has 15 residues. The V gene's germline CDR1 is SEHNR and CDR2 FQNEAQ (reference sequence). The chain's CDR3 is CASSFSGISTDTQYF. The DNA for the CDR3 is TGTGCCAGCAGCTTCTCGGGGATTAGCACAGATACGCAGTATTTT.

The rearrangement joins TRBV7-3 to TRBJ1-2, with 8 bases identical to TRBD1. CDR1 is SGHTA, CDR2 FQGTGA, per germline. V was pared by 5 bases and J by 8 bases, with 4 bases of the junction left unmatched. This CDR3 region has 12 residues. The CDR3 reads CASSQTGGGYTF. In DNA, the CDR3 is TGTGCCAGCAGCCAAACAGGGGGAGGCTACACCTTC.

This clone was counted once. CDR3 DNA: TGTGCCAGCAGACGGGACTTTCCCCACACAGATACGCAGTATTTT. It yields the protein CASRRDFPHTDTQYF. The chain joins TRBV11-2 to TRBJ2-3, with a possible D match to TRBD2 (6 bases). V was trimmed by 6 bases and J by 2 bases, leaving 15 bases between them. The germline V gene has CDR1 SGHAT and CDR2 FQNNGV. The CDR3 spans 15 residues.

This chain uses TRBV19 with TRBJ2-5; no definite D call. This CDR3 region has 12 residues. V lost 4 bases and J 2 bases, leaving 5 bases between the germline ends. Germline V lookup: CDR1 LNHDA, CDR2 SQIVND (reference sequence). CDR3 nucleotide sequence: TGTGCCAGTAGTAAGCTACAAGAGACCCAGTACTTC. Protein sequence: CASSKLQETQYF. Full variable domain (missing parts from reference TRBV19 and TRBJ2-5): DGGITQSPKYLFRKEGQNVTLSCEQNLNHDAMYWYRQDPGQGLRLIYYSQIVNDFQKGDIAEGYSVSREKKESFPLTVTSAQKNPTAFYLCASSKLQETQYFGPGTRLLVL.

In DNA, the CDR3 is TGTGCCAGTCGGACAGGGGGCGCGGGGACTGAAGCTTTCTTT. It specifies CASRTGGAGTEAFF. The chain is built from TRBV19 and TRBJ1-1; 11 bases fit TRBD1. Germline CDR1 is LNHDA and CDR2 is SQIVND (reference sequence). Losses at the gene ends were 8 bases for V and 5 bases for J; bases not matched to a gene: 7. CDR3 length equals 14 residues.

V usage is TRBV25-1 and J usage is TRBJ1-2; D remains ambiguous. Trimming left V 4 bases short and J 3 bases short, with 6 bases between. Germline CDR1 and CDR2: MGHDK and SYGVNS. The CDR3 extends over 12 amino acids. For the CDR3, the DNA is TGTGCCAGCAGTGCGAACGACTATGGCTACACCTTC. Encoded protein: CASSANDYGYTF.

The V and J genes are TRBV6-5 and TRBJ2-3; D ambiguous. V was cut by 2 bases and J by 1 base, with 7 bases left in between. This CDR3 comprises 14 residues. Germline-derived CDR1 and CDR2 are MNHEY and SVGAGI. CDR3 sequence: CASSYTGRTDTQYF. CDR3 sequence (DNA): TGTGCCAGCAGTTACACCGGGCGCACAGATACGCAGTATTTT.

The gene calls are TRBV18 and TRBJ1-1; 9 bases fit TRBD1. Germline assignment: CDR1 KGHSH and CDR2 LQKENI. This CDR3 region has 15 residues. V gave up 4 bases and J gave up 1 base; unmatched junction bases: 4. The CDR3 sequence is CASSRRTGENTEAFF. The CDR3 DNA sequence: TGTGCCAGCTCACGCCGGACAGGGGAGAACACTGAAGCTTTCTTT. Using reference TRBV18 and TRBJ1-1 for the parts outside the CDR3, the full variable domain is NAGVMQNPRHLVRRRGQEARLRCSPMKGHSHVYWYRQLPEEGLKFMVYLQKENIIDESGMPKERFSAEFPKEGPSILRIQQVVRGDSAAYFCASSRRTGENTEAFFGQGTRLTVV.

This sequence joins TRBV11-3 and TRBJ1-4, with 7 positions matching TRBD1. With 1 base clipped from V and 4 bases from J, the junction kept 9 bases outside the gene matches. The CDR3 loop spans 17 amino acids. Per germline, CDR1 SGHNT and CDR2 YENEEA. CDR3 coding DNA: TGTGCCAGCAGCTTAGGGGCTACGACAGGGAGTAATGAAAAACTGTTTTTT. Translated: CASSLGATTGSNEKLFF.